This T cell receptor beta chain comes out of a study of T cells in Graves' hyperthyroidism and ophthalmopathy. Whole-study findings and limits: With a median lead of 6.5 months before onset, the model predicted ophthalmopathy. Blood also showed most of the thyroid clonotypes that were expanded above 0.001. A model of 13 V-J pairs discriminated ophthalmopathy from stable hyperthyroidism.

RNA transcripts gave rise to amplified TCR beta CDR3 regions. The TCR CDR3 first-round RT-PCR relied on the HTBI primer set. MiXCR, run by TCRdb on the multiplex PCR reads, gives a single entry per CDR3 protein. The data hold more than 500,000 distinct CDR3 sequences, with roughly 16% observed a single time. As concerns this clonotype: The antigen is not known.

Sequencing used blood. This TCR derives from a woman in her 30s with Graves' ophthalmopathy.

CDR3 DNA: TGTGCCAGTACGCGACAGTCCACAGATACGCAGTATTTT. Translated: CASTRQSTDTQYF. This chain links TRBV19 with TRBJ2-3; maybe TRBD1 (5 bases). The CDR3 covers 13 residues. CDR1 LNHDA and CDR2 SQIVND come from the germline V gene (reference sequence). The ends were cut back, 7 bases at V and 2 bases at J, with 10 bases in the middle.